This T cell receptor beta chain emerged from a study of T cell responses to AZD1222 COVID-19 vaccine. Broader study findings: Possibly, clonal diversity was underestimated; donors were largely white British and included more females. All repertoire sampling was performed exclusively after the peak T cell response.

From germline, CDR1 is SGHRS and CDR2 YFSETQ. The CDR3 runs to 13 residues. V dropped 4 bases and J dropped 1 base, with 8 bases sitting between them. Regarding this clone: No antigen is known for it.

Clones were sequenced by immunoSEQ multiplex PCR, and TCRdb holds only the in-frame ones, with some missing. The table lists about 83,000 clones, around 90% of them singletons. V and J are TRBV5-1 and TRBJ1-1, with a tentative D call TRBD1 (5 bases). This receptor was identified in an adult in good health. The sequenced sample was peripheral blood, obtained on day 0 of MenACWY control vaccination. The CDR3 is CASSAGQNTEAFF. The CDR3 DNA sequence: TGCGCCAGCAGCGCCGGACAGAACACTGAAGCTTTCTTT.